A selection of T cell receptor beta chains follows, all from one sample in a study of blood T cell repertoires in COVID-19. Clones were sequenced by immunoSEQ multiplex PCR, and TCRdb holds only the in-frame ones, with some missing. The data show hundreds of thousands of clones, 85% to 90% seen once. Source material: peripheral blood. These receptors all stem from a woman in her 50s with COVID-19, enrolled during active disease. Both conserved end residues are part of each CDR3. The order of the fields is D gene, V gene, J gene, clone size, CDR3 protein, CDR3 DNA. D genes are given only for firm matches. Size tells how often a clone was seen (once, few, many) or the class of an expanded clone, and some rows leave it out.

d_gene: TRBD2; v_gene: TRBV30; j_gene: TRBJ2-1; abundance: .; CDR3aa: CAWSAGTSGGYRHEQFF; CDR3nt: TGTGCCTGGAGTGCCGGGACTAGCGGGGGGTACCGGCATGAGCAGTTCTTC
d_gene: .; v_gene: TRBV5-6; j_gene: TRBJ1-2; abundance: few; CDR3aa: CASSSTYVGADYGYTF; CDR3nt: TGTGCCAGCAGCTCTACTTATGTTGGGGCAGACTATGGCTACACCTTC
d_gene: .; v_gene: TRBV5-4; j_gene: TRBJ1-2; abundance: .; CDR3aa: CASSLREAGYTF; CDR3nt: TGTGCCAGCAGCTTACGGGAGGCCGGCTACACCTTC
d_gene: .; v_gene: TRBV30; j_gene: TRBJ1-1; abundance: .; CDR3aa: CAWRGQGNTEAFF; CDR3nt: TGTGCCTGGAGAGGGCAGGGGAACACTGAAGCTTTCTTT
d_gene: .; v_gene: TRBV2; j_gene: TRBJ2-1; abundance: .; CDR3aa: CASSKEDQGFYNEQFF; CDR3nt: TGTGCCAGCAGCAAAGAGGATCAGGGCTTTTACAATGAGCAGTTCTTC
d_gene: TRBD1; v_gene: TRBV19; j_gene: TRBJ1-5; abundance: many; CDR3aa: CASRRQGWPQHF; CDR3nt: TGTGCCAGTAGACGACAGGGGTGGCCCCAGCATTTT
d_gene: .; v_gene: TRBV7-3; j_gene: TRBJ2-2; abundance: .; CDR3aa: CASSRDRNTGELFF; CDR3nt: TGTGCCAGCAGCCGAGACAGGAACACCGGGGAGCTGTTTTTT
d_gene: TRBD2; v_gene: TRBV19; j_gene: TRBJ2-1; abundance: .; CDR3aa: CASSPSPLAGGYNEQFF; CDR3nt: TGTGCCAGTAGTCCCTCCCCTCTAGCGGGGGGATACAATGAGCAGTTCTTC
d_gene: .; v_gene: TRBV30; j_gene: TRBJ1-2; abundance: .; CDR3aa: CAWSVGPGTDPCF; CDR3nt: .
d_gene: .; v_gene: TRBV5-1; j_gene: TRBJ2-6; abundance: .; CDR3aa: CASSLRTGLTSGANVLTF; CDR3nt: TGCGCCAGCAGCTTGCGGACAGGACTAACCTCTGGGGCCAACGTCCTGACTTTC
d_gene: .; v_gene: TRBV9; j_gene: TRBJ2-2; abundance: .; CDR3aa: CASSPRGGVGNTGELFF; CDR3nt: TGTGCCAGCAGCCCGAGAGGAGGGGTCGGTAACACCGGGGAGCTGTTTTTT
d_gene: .; v_gene: TRBV7-9; j_gene: TRBJ2-3; abundance: .; CDR3aa: CAVSSQGALWEYF; CDR3nt: TGTGCCGTTTCATCACAGGGAGCCCTATGGGAGTATTTT
d_gene: .; v_gene: TRBV11-2; j_gene: TRBJ1-3; abundance: .; CDR3aa: CASSAGSGNTIYF; CDR3nt: TGTGCCAGCAGCGCAGGCTCTGGAAACACCATATATTTT
d_gene: .; v_gene: TRBV5-6; j_gene: TRBJ2-5; abundance: .; CDR3aa: CASSWEFGTSYQETQYF; CDR3nt: TGTGCCAGCAGCTGGGAGTTTGGTACTTCTTATCAAGAGACCCAGTACTTC
d_gene: TRBD1; v_gene: TRBV3-1/TRBV3-2; j_gene: TRBJ1-1; abundance: .; CDR3aa: CASSQGPQRDRGPTEAFF; CDR3nt: TGTGCCAGCAGCCAAGGCCCCCAGAGAGACAGGGGGCCCACTGAAGCTTTCTTT
d_gene: TRBD1; v_gene: TRBV18; j_gene: TRBJ1-1; abundance: .; CDR3aa: CASSATGVTEAFF; CDR3nt: TGTGCCAGCTCAGCAACAGGGGTCACTGAAGCTTTCTTT
d_gene: .; v_gene: TRBV27; j_gene: TRBJ1-2; abundance: .; CDR3aa: CASSLSWIPGGAGNYGYTF; CDR3nt: TGTGCCAGCAGTTTATCGTGGATCCCGGGAGGGGCGGGTAACTATGGCTACACCTTC
d_gene: .; v_gene: TRBV4-2; j_gene: TRBJ1-5; abundance: .; CDR3aa: CASSQDVGSNQPQHF; CDR3nt: TGTGCCAGCAGCCAAGATGTGGGGAGTAATCAGCCCCAGCATTTT
d_gene: TRBD1; v_gene: TRBV15; j_gene: TRBJ1-2; abundance: .; CDR3aa: CATSRLAVGTGYGYTF; CDR3nt: TGTGCCACCAGCAGGCTAGCTGTTGGGACAGGGTATGGCTACACCTTC
d_gene: TRBD1; v_gene: TRBV10-2; j_gene: TRBJ2-6; abundance: .; CDR3aa: CASRDRGSSGANVLTF; CDR3nt: TGCGCCAGCAGAGACAGGGGTAGCTCTGGGGCCAACGTCCTGACTTTC
d_gene: .; v_gene: TRBV11-1; j_gene: TRBJ1-2; abundance: .; CDR3aa: CASSLGEDYGYTF; CDR3nt: TGTGCCAGCAGCTTAGGGGAGGACTATGGCTACACCTTC
d_gene: .; v_gene: TRBV10-2; j_gene: TRBJ2-7; abundance: .; CDR3aa: CASSESPLILSSYEQYF; CDR3nt: TGCGCCAGCAGTGAGTCCCCACTCATTCTTAGCTCCTACGAGCAGTACTTC
d_gene: TRBD2; v_gene: TRBV3-1/TRBV3-2; j_gene: TRBJ2-1; abundance: .; CDR3aa: CASRRAGIQYNEQFF; CDR3nt: TGTGCCAGCAGGCGAGCGGGAATCCAATACAATGAGCAGTTCTTC
d_gene: .; v_gene: TRBV5-1; j_gene: TRBJ2-5; abundance: .; CDR3aa: CASSLPSGGQETQYF; CDR3nt: TGCGCCAGCAGCTTGCCCTCCGGGGGACAAGAGACCCAGTACTTC